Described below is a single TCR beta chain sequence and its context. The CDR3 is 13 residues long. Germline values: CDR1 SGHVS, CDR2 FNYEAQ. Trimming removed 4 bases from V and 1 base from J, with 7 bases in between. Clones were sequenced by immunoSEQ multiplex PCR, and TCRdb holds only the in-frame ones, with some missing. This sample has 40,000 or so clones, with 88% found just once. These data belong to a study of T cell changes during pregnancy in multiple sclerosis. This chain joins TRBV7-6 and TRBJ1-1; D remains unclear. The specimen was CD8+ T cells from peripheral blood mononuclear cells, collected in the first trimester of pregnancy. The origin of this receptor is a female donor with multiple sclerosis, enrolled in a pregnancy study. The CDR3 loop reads CASSSTRNTEAFF. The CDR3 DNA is TGTGCCAGCAGCTCAACACGGAACACTGAAGCTTTCTTT. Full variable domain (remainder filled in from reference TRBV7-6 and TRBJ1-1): GAGVSQSPRYKVTKRGQDVALRCDPISGHVSLYWYRQALGQGPEFLTYFNYEAQQDKSGLPNDRFSAERPEGSISTLTIQRTEQRDSAMYRCASSSTRNTEAFFGQGTRLTVV.